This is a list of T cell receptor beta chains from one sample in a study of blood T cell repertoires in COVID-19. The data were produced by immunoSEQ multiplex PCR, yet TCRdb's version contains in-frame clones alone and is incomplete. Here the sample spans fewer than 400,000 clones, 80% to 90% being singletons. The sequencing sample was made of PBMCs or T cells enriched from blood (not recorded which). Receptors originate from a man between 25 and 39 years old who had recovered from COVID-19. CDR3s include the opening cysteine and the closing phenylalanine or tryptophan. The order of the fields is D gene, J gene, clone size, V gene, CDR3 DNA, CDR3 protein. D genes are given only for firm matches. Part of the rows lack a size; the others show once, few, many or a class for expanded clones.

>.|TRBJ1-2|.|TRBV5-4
TGTGCCACCTCGCCGAGAGGGAACAACTATGGCTACACCTTC
CATSPRGNNYGYTF
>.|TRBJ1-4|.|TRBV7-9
TGTGCCAGCAGCCAGGATGGGGGGACTGAAAAACTGTTTTTT
CASSQDGGTEKLFF
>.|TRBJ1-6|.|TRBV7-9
TGTGCCAGCAGCTTACCTACAGGGTTAGGGTCACCCCTCCACTTT
CASSLPTGLGSPLHF
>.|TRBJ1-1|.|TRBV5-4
TGTGCCAGCAGCTTACGCGAACAGGGATCGACTGAAGCTTTCTTT
CASSLREQGSTEAFF
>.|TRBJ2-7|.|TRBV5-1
TGCGCCAGCAGCTTCCCGTCCGAGGAGCAGTACTTC
CASSFPSEEQYF
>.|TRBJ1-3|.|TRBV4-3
TGCGCCAGCAGCTTCTCCCCGGGTACTGGAAACACCATATATTTT
CASSFSPGTGNTIYF
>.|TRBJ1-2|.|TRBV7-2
TGTGCCAGCAGCCCGTCCGGACGGACTTCTGGAGGCTACACCTTC
CASSPSGRTSGGYTF
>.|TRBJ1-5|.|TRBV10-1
TGCGCCAGCAGTCCCCAGGGCAATCAGCCCCAGCATTTT
CASSPQGNQPQHF
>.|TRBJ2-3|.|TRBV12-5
TGTGCTAGTGGTCGCGGGGCTGCTAGAACAGATACGCAGTATTTT
CASGRGAARTDTQYF
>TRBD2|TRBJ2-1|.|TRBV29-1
TGCAGCGTTGTGGGACTAGCGGGGGGCTTTTCCTACAATGAGCAGTTCTTC
CSVVGLAGGFSYNEQFF
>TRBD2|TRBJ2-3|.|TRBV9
TGTGCCAGCAGCCCCCCGGGCGGGGGGGCCTCGGATACGCAGTATTTT
CASSPPGGGASDTQYF
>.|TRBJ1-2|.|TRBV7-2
TGTGCCAGCAGCTCCCCCCGAGGCTATGGCTACACCTTC
CASSSPRGYGYTF
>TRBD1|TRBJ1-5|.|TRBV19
TGTGCCAGTAGTCGGGGACAGTGGAATAGCAATCAGCCCCAGCATTTT
CASSRGQWNSNQPQHF
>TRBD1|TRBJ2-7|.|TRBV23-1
TGCGCCACCCTACAGGGGGTCTCCTACGAGCAGTACTTC
CATLQGVSYEQYF
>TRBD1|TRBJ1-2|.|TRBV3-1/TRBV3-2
TGTGCCAGCGGCTACAAGGTGGGACAGGGAATTATAGATGGCTACACCTTC
CASGYKVGQGIIDGYTF
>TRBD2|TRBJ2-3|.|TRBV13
TGTGCCAGCAAGAGTCAGCGGGGGGGAAATACGCAGTATTTT
CASKSQRGGNTQYF
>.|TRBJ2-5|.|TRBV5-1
TGCGCCAGCAGCTTCTACGGGGAGGAGACCCAGTACTTC
CASSFYGEETQYF
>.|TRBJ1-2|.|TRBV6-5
TGTGCCAGCAGTTACTCGATATCAGGAGGTTGGGGCTACACCTTC
CASSYSISGGWGYTF
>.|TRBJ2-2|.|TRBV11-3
TGTGCCAGCAGCCGCCGGGACGGGGACAACTGGGAGCTGTTTTTT
CASSRRDGDNWELFF
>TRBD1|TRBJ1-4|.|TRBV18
TGTGCCAGCTCACCCGGGACAGGGGATGAAAAACTGTTTTTT
CASSPGTGDEKLFF
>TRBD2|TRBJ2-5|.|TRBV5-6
TGTGCCAGCAGCTTGGGACTAGCGGGGGCCCAGTACTTC
CASSLGLAGAQYF
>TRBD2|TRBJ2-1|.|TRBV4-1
TGCGCCAGCAGCCCCTACCTGGGACTATCCTATGAGCAGTTCTTC
CASSPYLGLSYEQFF
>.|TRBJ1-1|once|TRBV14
TGTGCCAGCAGCCTCAATCGTCGACAGGCAGGGGCTTTCTTT
CASSLNRRQAGAFF
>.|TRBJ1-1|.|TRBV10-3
TGTGCCCCGGCAAGGGGGGGGGCCACTGAAGCTTTCTTT
CAPARGGATEAFF
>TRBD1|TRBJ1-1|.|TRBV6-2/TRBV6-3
TGTGCCAGCAGTTTGGGGGCAGGGGGCGCGGCTTTCTTT
CASSLGAGGAAFF
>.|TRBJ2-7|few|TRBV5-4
TGTGCCAGCAGCCCCCTACAGGGACGGTACGAGCAGTACTTC
CASSPLQGRYEQYF
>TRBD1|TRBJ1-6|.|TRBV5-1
TGCGCCAGCAGCCAGGAAGGGACAGGATATTCACCCCTCCACTTT
CASSQEGTGYSPLHF
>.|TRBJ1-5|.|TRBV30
TGTGCCTGGAGTCGGCAGGGGAATCAGCCCCAGCATTTT
CAWSRQGNQPQHF
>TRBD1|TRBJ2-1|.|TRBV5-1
TGCGCCAGCAGCTTGGCGGGACAGGTCAGTGAGCAGTTCTTC
CASSLAGQVSEQFF
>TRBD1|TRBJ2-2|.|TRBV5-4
TGTGCCAGCAGCCCCGGACAGGGTAAAGCCGGGGAGCTGTTTTTT
CASSPGQGKAGELFF
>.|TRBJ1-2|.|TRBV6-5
TGTGCCAGCAGTTCCACCACAGAGAATGGCTACACCTTC
CASSSTTENGYTF
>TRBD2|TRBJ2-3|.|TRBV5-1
TGCGCCAGCAGCGCCCAACTAGCGGGGAGCACAGATACGCAGTATTTT
CASSAQLAGSTDTQYF
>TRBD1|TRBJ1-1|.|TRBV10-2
TGCGCCAGCAGGGAGGACAGGGGGCGGGTCACTGAAGCTTTCTTT
CASREDRGRVTEAFF
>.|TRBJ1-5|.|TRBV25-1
TGTGCCAGCAGTGAATATCGGGTCGAGCAGCCCCAGCATTTT
CASSEYRVEQPQHF
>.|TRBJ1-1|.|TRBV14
TGTGCCAGCAGCCCCCGGGTGGGTATGAACACTGAAGCTTTCTTT
CASSPRVGMNTEAFF
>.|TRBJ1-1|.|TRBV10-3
TGTGCCATCAGTGTAGAGGGCCGTGGCACTGAAGCTTTCTTT
CAISVEGRGTEAFF
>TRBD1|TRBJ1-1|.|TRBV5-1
TGCGCCAGCAGCTTAGGGGACAGGGGCAACACTGAAGCTTTCTTT
CASSLGDRGNTEAFF
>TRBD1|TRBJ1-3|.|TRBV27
TGTGCCAGCAGTTCCAGGGGGACAGGGGGGCCCGTCTCTGGAAACACCATATATTTT
CASSSRGTGGPVSGNTIYF
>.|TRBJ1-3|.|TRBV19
TGTGCCAGTACCCGGGAGATCTCTGGAAACACCATATATTTT
CASTREISGNTIYF
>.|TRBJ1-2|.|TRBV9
TGTGCCAGCAGCAAAAGGGGTGACAACTATGGCTACACCTTC
CASSKRGDNYGYTF
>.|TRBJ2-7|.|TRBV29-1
TGCAGCGTTGGGGGGGACAGCTCCTACGAGCAGTACTTC
CSVGGDSSYEQYF
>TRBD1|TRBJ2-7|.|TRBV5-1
TGCGCCAGCAGCTTGGATTACGCAGGGGGCTACGAGCAGTACTTC
CASSLDYAGGYEQYF
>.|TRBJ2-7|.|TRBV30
TGTGCCTGGAGTGTAGGGGGAGGGACCTACGAGCAGTACTTC
CAWSVGGGTYEQYF
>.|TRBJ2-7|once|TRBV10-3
TGTGCCATCAGTGAGTCAGGAGGGATCGTCTACGAGCAGTACTTC
CAISESGGIVYEQYF
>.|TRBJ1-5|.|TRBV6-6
TGTGCCAGCAGTTCCCAGGGTCAGCCCCAGCATTTT
CASSSQGQPQHF
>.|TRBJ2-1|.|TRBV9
TGTGCCAGCAGCCCGGGGGTCGATGAGCAGTTCTTC
CASSPGVDEQFF
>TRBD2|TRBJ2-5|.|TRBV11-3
TGTGCCAGCAGCTTTGGGACTAGCGGGGGCGGGGAGACCCAGTACTTC
CASSFGTSGGGETQYF
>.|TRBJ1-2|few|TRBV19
TGTGCCAGTAGTTACCGGGACATTGGTAGCGGCTACACCTTC
CASSYRDIGSGYTF
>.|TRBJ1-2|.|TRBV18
TGTGCCAGCTCACCAGAGGGGGGGGCGCATCATGGCTACACCTTC
CASSPEGGAHHGYTF
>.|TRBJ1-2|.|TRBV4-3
TGCGCCAGCAGCCAAGCTGGAGGTTATGGCTACACCTTC
CASSQAGGYGYTF
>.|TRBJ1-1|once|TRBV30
TGTGCCTGGGGGACGGGGATGAACACTGAAGCTTTCTTT
CAWGTGMNTEAFF
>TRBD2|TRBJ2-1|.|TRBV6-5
TGTGCCAGCAGTTACGACCGGGGGGGTTACAATGAGCAGTTCTTC
CASSYDRGGYNEQFF
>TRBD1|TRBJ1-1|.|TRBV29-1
TGCAGCGTTATCAGGGGGACCACTGAAGCTTTCTTT
CSVIRGTTEAFF